The 24 T cell receptor beta chains in this list originate from one sample, sequenced in a study of monozygotic twins with inflammatory bowel disease. TCRdb derives one entry per CDR3 protein from the 5' RACE reads, leaving out DNA. The clone table shows about 170,000 distinct CDR3 sequences, with the ten largest holding 2.5% to 3%. The sample comprised blood. These receptors were taken from a human donor with ulcerative colitis or Crohn's disease, or a healthy co-twin of an affected twin (not recorded which).

V is TRBV28 and J is TRBJ2-7; TCRdb picks TRBD1, but there is no DNA to check that call. Germline loops: CDR1 MDHEN, CDR2 SYDVKM. The CDR3 sequence is 16 residues long. The CDR3 protein is CASTLRKLKDSYEQYF.

CDR3 sequence reads: CASSLRSGTLYGYTF. The chain uses TRBV12-3 or TRBV12-4 and TRBJ1-2. This CDR3 is 15 amino acids long.

V and J are TRBV7-9 and TRBJ1-4; TCRdb's assignment of TRBD1 cannot be checked, as there is no DNA. CDR1 and CDR2 from the germline V gene are SEHNR and FQNEAQ (reference sequence). The CDR3 contains 13 residues. CDR3 amino acids: CASERTGSEKLFF.

This sequence joins TRBV9 and TRBJ2-5. The CDR3 extends over 13 amino acids. Germline loops: CDR1 SGDLS, CDR2 YYNGEE. This chain's CDR3 is CASSDPSGETQYF.

CDR3: CASSHSTGYEQYF. The chain couples TRBV4-3 to TRBJ2-7; absent DNA, TCRdb's TRBD1 call cannot be checked. The length of the CDR3 is 13 residues. Germline values: CDR1 LGHNA, CDR2 YSLEER.

CDR3 region: CASSRSTGLRYEQYF. This rearrangement joins TRBV5-1 to TRBJ2-7; TCRdb names TRBD1, which stays unverified in the absence of DNA. From germline, CDR1 is SGHRS and CDR2 YFSETQ. The CDR3 has 15 amino acids. The whole variable domain, remainder taken from reference TRBV5-1 and TRBJ2-7, is KAGVTQTPRYLIKTRGQQVTLSCSPISGHRSVSWYQQTPGQGLQFLFEYFSETQRNKGNFPGRFSGRQFSNSRSEMNVSTLELGDSALYLCASSRSTGLRYEQYFGPGTRLTVT.

V and J are TRBV7-9 and TRBJ2-1; the D call of TRBD2 rests on TCRdb alone, since no DNA is present to check it. CDR1 is SEHNR, CDR2 FQNEAQ, per germline (reference sequence). This CDR3 has 13 amino acids. CDR3 sequence: CASELGRALEQFF.

V and J are TRBV7-9 and TRBJ2-5. The CDR3 spans 13 residues. In germline, CDR1 is SEHNR, CDR2 FQNEAQ (reference sequence). CDR3: CASRSGGGETQYF.

The chain is built from TRBV5-1 and TRBJ2-3. Germline lookup yields CDR1 SGHRS and CDR2 YFSETQ. This CDR3 contains 14 residues. The CDR3: CASSSVGLTDTQYF.

This chain uses TRBV5-1 with TRBJ2-7; lacking DNA, the TRBD2 call made by TCRdb goes unchecked. CDR3 length equals 17 residues. Per germline, CDR1 SGHRS and CDR2 YFSETQ. The CDR3 sequence: CASRRNLAGVRIHEQYF.

This rearrangement joins TRBV5-6 to TRBJ1-5. This CDR3 contains 13 residues. CDR1 SGHDT and CDR2 YYEEEE come from the germline V gene. CDR3 loop: CASSLRLNQPQHF.

The chain carries TRBV30 and TRBJ1-5; TCRdb gives TRBD1 as the D gene, but with no DNA this cannot be confirmed. The germline V gene has CDR1 GTSNPN and CDR2 SVGIG (reference sequence). This CDR3 spans 13 amino acids. The CDR3 here is CAWSQGHDQPQHF.

The V and J genes are TRBV5-1 and TRBJ2-3; as DNA is missing, the TRBD1 call by TCRdb cannot be tested. Germline CDR1 reads SGHRS; CDR2 reads YFSETQ. The CDR3 sequence is 13 residues long. The CDR3 is CASRHRGADTQYF.

The chain's CDR3 is CASSYSREKGREQYF. The V call is TRBV6-5, the J call TRBJ2-7; the TCRdb D gene call, TRBD2, has no DNA to confirm it. The length of the CDR3 is 15 residues. Germline CDR1 and CDR2: MNHEY and SVGAGI.

The chain uses TRBV5-1 and TRBJ1-1; TCRdb's D call of TRBD1 is untestable without DNA. The V gene's germline CDR1 is SGHRS and CDR2 YFSETQ. This CDR3 has 12 residues. CDR3: CASSLEGPEAFF. Full variable domain (remainder filled in from reference TRBV5-1 and TRBJ1-1): KAGVTQTPRYLIKTRGQQVTLSCSPISGHRSVSWYQQTPGQGLQFLFEYFSETQRNKGNFPGRFSGRQFSNSRSEMNVSTLELGDSALYLCASSLEGPEAFFGQGTRLTVV.

The chain employs TRBV7-9 and TRBJ2-3; TCRdb's D call of TRBD2 is untestable without DNA. In germline, CDR1 is SEHNR, CDR2 FQNEAQ (reference sequence). The length of the CDR3 is 16 residues. This CDR3 is CASSVGVTSGTDTQYF.

This rearrangement joins TRBV30 to TRBJ1-5. The CDR3 loop spans 13 amino acids. Germline CDR1 and CDR2: GTSNPN and SVGIG (reference sequence). CDR3 sequence: CAWSGGIGQPQHF.

V and J are TRBV20-1 and TRBJ1-6; TCRdb's assignment of TRBD1 cannot be checked, as there is no DNA. Germline V gives CDR1 DFQATT, CDR2 SNEGSKA (reference sequence). The CDR3 totals 15 residues. CDR3 sequence reads: CSAAQGASYNSPLHF.

The chain couples TRBV7-6 to TRBJ1-3. Germline V gene lookup returns CDR1 SGHVS and CDR2 FNYEAQ. This CDR3 region has 16 residues. The CDR3 sequence is CASSLAGQGVGNTIYF.

The chain employs TRBV6-6 and TRBJ1-2; checking the TCRdb D call of TRBD1 is not possible without DNA. The CDR3 covers 14 residues. CDR1 and CDR2 (germline): MNHNY, SVGAGI (reference sequence). The CDR3 spells CASRPGGRRDGYTF.

The chain employs TRBV5-1 and TRBJ2-2; there is no DNA to check the TCRdb D call of TRBD2. The CDR3 has 16 residues. Germline V gene lookup returns CDR1 SGHRS and CDR2 YFSETQ. The CDR3 sequence: CASSLGGLSNTGELFF.

The chain carries TRBV30 and TRBJ2-2; lacking DNA, the TRBD1 call made by TCRdb goes unchecked. CDR1 and CDR2 (germline): GTSNPN, SVGIG (reference sequence). This CDR3 is built from 14 residues. This CDR3 reads CAWSPGVNTGELFF.

This chain connects TRBV10-3 to TRBJ2-1; as DNA is missing, the TRBD2 call by TCRdb cannot be tested. This CDR3 comprises 17 residues. CDR1 ENHRY and CDR2 SYGVKD come from the germline V gene. The CDR3 loop reads CAISESSLAGGGNEQFF.

This chain links TRBV19 with TRBJ1-2; TCRdb lists TRBD1, though no DNA is available to test this call. Germline V gene sequence: CDR1 LNHDA, CDR2 SQIVND (reference sequence). The CDR3 is 15 amino acids. CDR3: CASSPSTGGHYGYTF.